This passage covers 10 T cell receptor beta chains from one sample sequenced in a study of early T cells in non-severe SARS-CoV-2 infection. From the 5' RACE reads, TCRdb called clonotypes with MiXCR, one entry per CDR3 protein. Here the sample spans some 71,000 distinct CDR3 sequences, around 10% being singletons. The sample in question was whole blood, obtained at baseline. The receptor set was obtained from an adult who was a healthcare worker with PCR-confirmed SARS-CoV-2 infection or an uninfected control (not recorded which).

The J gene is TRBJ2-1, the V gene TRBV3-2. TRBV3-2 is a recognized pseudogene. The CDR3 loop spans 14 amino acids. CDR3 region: CASSLVQSYNEQFF. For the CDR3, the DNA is TGTGCCAGCAGCCTTGTACAGTCCTACAATGAGCAGTTCTTC.

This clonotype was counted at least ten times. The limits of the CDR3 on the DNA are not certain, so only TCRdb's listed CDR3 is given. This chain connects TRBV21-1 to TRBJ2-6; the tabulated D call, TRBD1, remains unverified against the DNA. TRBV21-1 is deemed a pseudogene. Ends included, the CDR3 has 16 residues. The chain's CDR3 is CASSMTVASGANVLTF.

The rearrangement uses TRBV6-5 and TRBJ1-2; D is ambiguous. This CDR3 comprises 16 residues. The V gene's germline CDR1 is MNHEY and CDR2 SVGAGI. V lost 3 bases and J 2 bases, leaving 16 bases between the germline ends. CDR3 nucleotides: TGTGCCAGCAGTTATATAAACCGGGGTTTAAACTATGGCTACACCTTC. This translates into CASSYINRGLNYGYTF.

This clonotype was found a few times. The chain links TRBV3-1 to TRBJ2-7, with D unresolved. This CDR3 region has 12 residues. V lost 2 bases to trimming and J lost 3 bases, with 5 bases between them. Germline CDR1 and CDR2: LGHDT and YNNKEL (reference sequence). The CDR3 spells CASSQLYYEQYF. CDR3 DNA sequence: TGTGCCAGCAGCCAATTATACTACGAGCAGTACTTC.

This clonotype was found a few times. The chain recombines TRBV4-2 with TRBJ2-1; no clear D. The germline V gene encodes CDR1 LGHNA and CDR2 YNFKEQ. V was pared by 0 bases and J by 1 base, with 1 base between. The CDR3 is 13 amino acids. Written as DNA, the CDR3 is TGTGCCAGCAGCCAAGAATCCTACAATGAGCAGTTCTTC. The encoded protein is CASSQESYNEQFF.

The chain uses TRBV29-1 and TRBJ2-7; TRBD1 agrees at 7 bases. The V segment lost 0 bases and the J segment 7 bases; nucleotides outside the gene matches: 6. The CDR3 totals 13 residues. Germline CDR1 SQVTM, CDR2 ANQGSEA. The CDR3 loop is CSVEDRGFGEQYF. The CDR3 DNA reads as TGCAGCGTTGAAGACAGGGGGTTTGGAGAGCAGTACTTC.

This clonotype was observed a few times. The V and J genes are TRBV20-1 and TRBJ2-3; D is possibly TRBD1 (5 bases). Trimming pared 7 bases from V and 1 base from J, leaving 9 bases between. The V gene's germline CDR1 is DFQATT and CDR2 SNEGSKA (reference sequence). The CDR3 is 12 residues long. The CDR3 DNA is TGCAGTGTCACACAGGGCACAGATACGCAGTATTTT. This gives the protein CSVTQGTDTQYF.

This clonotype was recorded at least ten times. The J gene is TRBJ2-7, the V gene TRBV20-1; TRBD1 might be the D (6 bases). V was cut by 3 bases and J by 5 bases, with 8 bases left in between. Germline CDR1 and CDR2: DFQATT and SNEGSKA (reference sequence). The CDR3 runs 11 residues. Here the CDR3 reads CSASGGHEQYF. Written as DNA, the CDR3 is TGCAGTGCTAGTGGGGGCCACGAGCAGTACTTC.

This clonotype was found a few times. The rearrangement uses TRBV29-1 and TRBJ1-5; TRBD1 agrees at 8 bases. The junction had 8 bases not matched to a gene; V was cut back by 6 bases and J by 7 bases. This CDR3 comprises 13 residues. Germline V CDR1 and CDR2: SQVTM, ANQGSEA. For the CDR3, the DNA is TGCAGCGTAGCAGGACAGGGCGGACAGCCCCAGCATTTT. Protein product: CSVAGQGGQPQHF.

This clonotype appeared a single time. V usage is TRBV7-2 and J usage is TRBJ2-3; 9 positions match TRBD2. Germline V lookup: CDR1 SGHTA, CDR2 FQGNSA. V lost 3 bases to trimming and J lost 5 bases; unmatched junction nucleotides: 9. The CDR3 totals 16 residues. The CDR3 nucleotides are TGTGCCAGCAGCTTGTTTAGCGGGAGTGGAGGAGATACGCAGTATTTT. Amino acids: CASSLFSGSGGDTQYF.